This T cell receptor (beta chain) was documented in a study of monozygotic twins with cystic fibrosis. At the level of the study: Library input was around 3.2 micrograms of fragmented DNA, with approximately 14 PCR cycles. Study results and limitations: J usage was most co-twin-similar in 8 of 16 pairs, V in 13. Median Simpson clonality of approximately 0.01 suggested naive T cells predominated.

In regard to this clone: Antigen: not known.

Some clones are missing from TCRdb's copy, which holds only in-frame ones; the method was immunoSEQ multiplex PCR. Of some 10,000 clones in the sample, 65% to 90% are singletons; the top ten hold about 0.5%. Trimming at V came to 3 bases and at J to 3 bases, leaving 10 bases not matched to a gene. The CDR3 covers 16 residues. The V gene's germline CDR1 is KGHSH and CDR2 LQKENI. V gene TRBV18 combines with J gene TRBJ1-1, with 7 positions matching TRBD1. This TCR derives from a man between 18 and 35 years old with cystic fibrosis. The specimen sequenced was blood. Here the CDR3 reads CASSPKAGGKDTEAFF. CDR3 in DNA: TGTGCCAGCTCACCTAAGGCAGGGGGGAAAGACACTGAAGCTTTCTTT.